This T cell receptor beta chain was sequenced during a study of cytomegalovirus exposure and HLA in healthy donors. General observations from the study: Presence/absence analysis assumed near-uniform sequencing depth across donors. Accurate prediction of HLA-A and HLA-B alleles (for most subjects) was reportedly achieved from TCR beta sequences. The classifier reportedly diagnosed cytomegalovirus status with high sensitivity and specificity. Later analysis suggested most CMV-associated TCR beta chains were HLA-restricted.

CDR3 length: 12 residues. Germline-derived CDR1 and CDR2 are SGHAT and FQNNGV. Trimming stripped 3 bases from V and 6 bases from J, with 9 bases between. PCR was performed using 60 Vbeta and 13 Jbeta primers. Sequenced by immunoSEQ multiplex PCR; TCRdb stores in-frame clones only, minus some. This sample yields under 150,000 clones, of which over 60% are seen a single time; 3.5% to 4.5% belongs to the top ten. Only one count was recorded for this clone. Its specificity is unknown. This sequence joins TRBV11-2 and TRBJ2-7; D might be TRBD2 (7 bases). The TCR sequence derives from a man under 40 in good health and CMV-seropositive. Sequencing was carried out using PBMCs. For the CDR3, the DNA is TGTGCCAGCAGCTTGGGGGGGCCCGAGCAGTACTTC. This encodes CASSLGGPEQYF.